The 17 T cell receptor beta chains in this list originate from one sample, sequenced in a study of blood T cell repertoires in COVID-19. Generated by immunoSEQ multiplex PCR, the TCRdb table keeps only in-frame clones and is missing some. This table holds fewer than 150,000 clones, around 90% found once. The sequencing input was peripheral blood. Source of these receptors: a woman aged 55-69 years with COVID-19, enrolled during active disease.

This chain uses TRBV19 with TRBJ1-5; the D gene is possibly TRBD1 (5 bases). Per the germline V gene, CDR1 is LNHDA and CDR2 is SQIVND (reference sequence). Trimming removed 5 bases from V and 6 bases from J, with 17 bases in between. There are 15 residues in the CDR3. The CDR3 region is CASSPTQGSGQPQHF. The CDR3 DNA reads TGTGCCAGTAGTCCAACGCAGGGATCTGGTCAGCCCCAGCATTTT.

The chain links TRBV2 to TRBJ1-2; 8 bases are a match to TRBD1. This CDR3 comprises 13 residues. Trimming at V came to 6 bases and at J to 5 bases, leaving 5 bases not matched to a gene. The germline CDR1 and CDR2 sequences are SNHLY and FYNNEI. CDR3 sequence (DNA): TGTGCCAGCAGCCAGGGGGCGAGATATGGCTACACCTTC. The encoded protein is CASSQGARYGYTF.

The chain recombines TRBV7-9 with TRBJ2-7; 7 positions match TRBD2. Germline V gene lookup returns CDR1 SEHNR and CDR2 FQNEAQ (reference sequence). With V trimmed by 6 bases and J by 4 bases, 6 bases remained unmatched. The CDR3 sequence is 13 residues long. CDR3 DNA: TGTGCCAGCAGATCCGGGGGACTATACGAGCAGTACTTC. Translating it yields CASRSGGLYEQYF.

V is TRBV27 and J is TRBJ1-2; D call uncertain. This CDR3 region has 13 residues. The V end was cut by 0 bases, the J end by 4 bases, with 6 bases between. Germline lookup yields CDR1 MNHEY and CDR2 SMNVEV (reference sequence). CDR3 in DNA: TGTGCCAGCAGTTTATCGGTGGCCTATGGCTACACCTTC. Encoded protein: CASSLSVAYGYTF.

Concerning this clone: The junction shows a germline mismatch at one end, possibly a read error. This sequence joins TRBV4-2 and TRBJ2-7, with TRBD2 identical over 13 bases. Germline assignment: CDR1 LGHNA and CDR2 YNFKEQ. The CDR3 extends over 16 amino acids. This chain's CDR3 is CASSQDGLAGVYGQYF. CDR3 DNA sequence: TGTGCCAGCAGCCAAGACGGACTAGCGGGGGTGTACGGGCAGTACTTC.

This sequence joins TRBV5-1 and TRBJ2-7; D may be TRBD2 (5 bases). CDR1 is SGHRS and CDR2 is YFSETQ in the germline V gene. The CDR3 has 14 amino acids. V was trimmed by 4 bases and J by 5 bases, leaving 16 bases between them. The CDR3 DNA reads as TGCGCCAGCAGCCCGCCCGTGGAGGCCCACGAGCAGTACTTC. Translating gives CASSPPVEAHEQYF. The variable domain in full, completed from reference TRBV5-1 and TRBJ2-7, reads KAGVTQTPRYLIKTRGQQVTLSCSPISGHRSVSWYQQTPGQGLQFLFEYFSETQRNKGNFPGRFSGRQFSNSRSEMNVSTLELGDSALYLCASSPPVEAHEQYFGPGTRLTVT.

V usage is TRBV5-1 and J usage is TRBJ2-2; no definite D call. CDR3 length: 14 residues. The germline gives CDR1 SGHRS, CDR2 YFSETQ. Trimming shortened V by 0 bases and J by 1 base, and 4 bases separated the two germline ends. CDR3 DNA sequence: TGCGCCAGCAGCTTGGAACTGAACACCGGGGAGCTGTTTTTT. Its protein product is CASSLELNTGELFF.

V gene TRBV5-4 combines with J gene TRBJ2-7, with TRBD1 matching over 7 bases. The germline V gene encodes CDR1 SGHNT and CDR2 YYREEE (reference sequence). V dropped 0 bases and J dropped 5; count of bases not matched to a gene: 2. This CDR3 is 13 amino acids long. The CDR3 bases are TGTGCCAGCAGCTTGGACAGGGGCCACGAGCAGTACTTC. It translates to CASSLDRGHEQYF.

This clone was seen just once. This chain joins TRBV7-2 and TRBJ2-2; TRBD2 aligns across 10 bases. V lost 3 bases, J lost 3 bases, and 7 bases stayed unmatched. CDR1 and CDR2 from the germline V gene are SGHTA and FQGNSA. The CDR3 is 17 residues long. CDR3 loop: CASSFSSGGPYTGELFF. For the CDR3, the DNA is TGTGCCAGCAGCTTTTCTAGCGGGGGACCTTACACCGGGGAGCTGTTTTTT.

V and J are TRBV3-1 (or the pseudogene TRBV3-2) and TRBJ1-3; D is unclear. This CDR3 region has 16 residues. Between the trimmed V and J ends, which lost 1 base and 0 bases, there was a span of 10 bases. In germline, CDR1 is LGHDT, CDR2 YNNKEL (reference sequence). The CDR3 sequence is CASSQGLIGSGNTIYF. The CDR3 DNA sequence: TGTGCCAGCAGCCAAGGACTGATAGGCTCTGGAAACACCATATATTTT.

V gene TRBV6-5 combines with J gene TRBJ1-4; 7 bases fit TRBD1. The CDR3 extends over 15 amino acids. With 1 base clipped from V and 6 bases from J, the junction kept 5 bases outside the gene matches. In germline, CDR1 is MNHEY, CDR2 SVGAGI. For the CDR3, the DNA is TGTGCCAGCAGTTACTTGGCAGGGGGTGATGAAAAACTGTTTTTT. Protein sequence: CASSYLAGGDEKLFF.

The chain combines TRBV30 with TRBJ2-1; 8 bases align to TRBD1. CDR3 length: 14 amino acids. Per the germline V gene, CDR1 is GTSNPN and CDR2 is SVGIG (reference sequence). J lost 8 bases, V lost 1 base, and 7 bases had no gene match. CDR3 amino acids: CAWSARSTGDEQFF. The CDR3 region has the DNA TGTGCCTGGAGTGCACGCTCGACAGGGGATGAGCAGTTCTTC.

The chain links TRBV19 to TRBJ2-7; 8 bases agree with TRBD1. In germline, CDR1 is LNHDA, CDR2 SQIVND (reference sequence). The CDR3 has 13 residues. Germline trimming cut 5 bases from V and 3 bases from J; bases unmatched to any gene: 3. CDR3 sequence: CASSPTGGYEQYF. DNA for the CDR3: TGTGCCAGTAGTCCAACAGGGGGCTACGAGCAGTACTTC.

This clone appeared once. This chain joins TRBV6-7 and TRBJ2-3, with D perhaps matching TRBD1 (6 bases). TRBV6-7 has ORF status, its function being uncertain. The CDR3 extends over 13 amino acids. Trimming removed 6 bases at V and 4 bases at J, with 11 bases between. Here the CDR3 DNA reads TGTGCCAGCAGGGAGACAGGATCAGATACGCAGTATTTT. Amino acids: CASRETGSDTQYF.

The chain recombines TRBV7-6 with TRBJ2-1, with 8 positions matching TRBD1. CDR3 length: 16 amino acids. With V trimmed by 5 bases and J by 2 bases, 8 bases remained unmatched. Germline CDR1 reads SGHVS; CDR2 reads FNYEAQ. Here the CDR3 DNA reads TGTGCCAGCAGCACTCGACAGGGGTCACCCTACAATGAGCAGTTCTTC. This codes for CASSTRQGSPYNEQFF.

The CDR3 region has the DNA TGTGCCTGGAAGGTCCGAGGGGACAGGGGGCGATTTAACTATGGCTACACCTTC. Protein: CAWKVRGDRGRFNYGYTF. The chain joins TRBV30 to TRBJ1-2, with TRBD1 identical over 12 bases. The germline gives CDR1 GTSNPN, CDR2 SVGIG (reference sequence). This CDR3 is 18 amino acids long. The junction had 13 bases not matched to a gene; V was cut back by 4 bases and J by 1 base.

The chain links TRBV19 to TRBJ1-1; no clear D. The CDR3 is 14 amino acids. Germline V gene lookup returns CDR1 LNHDA and CDR2 SQIVND (reference sequence). Trimming cost V 5 bases and J 0 bases, with 10 bases left between them. The CDR3 loop reads CASSASDMNTEAFF. The CDR3 DNA is TGTGCCAGTAGTGCGTCAGACATGAACACTGAAGCTTTCTTT.